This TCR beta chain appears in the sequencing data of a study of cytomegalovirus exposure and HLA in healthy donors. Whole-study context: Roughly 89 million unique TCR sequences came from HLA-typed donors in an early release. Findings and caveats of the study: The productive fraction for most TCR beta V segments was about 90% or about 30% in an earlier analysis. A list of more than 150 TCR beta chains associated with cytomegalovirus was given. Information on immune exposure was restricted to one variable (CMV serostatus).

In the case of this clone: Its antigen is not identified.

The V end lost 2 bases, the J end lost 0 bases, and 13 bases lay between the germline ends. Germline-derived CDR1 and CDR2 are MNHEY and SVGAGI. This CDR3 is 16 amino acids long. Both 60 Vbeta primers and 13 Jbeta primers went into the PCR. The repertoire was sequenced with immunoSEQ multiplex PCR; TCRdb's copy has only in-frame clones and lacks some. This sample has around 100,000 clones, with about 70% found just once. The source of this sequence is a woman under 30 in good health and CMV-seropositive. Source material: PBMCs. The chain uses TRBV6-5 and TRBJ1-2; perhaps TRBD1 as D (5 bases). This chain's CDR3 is CASSYALTASNYGYTF. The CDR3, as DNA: TGTGCCAGCAGTTACGCTCTGACAGCGTCTAACTATGGCTACACCTTC.